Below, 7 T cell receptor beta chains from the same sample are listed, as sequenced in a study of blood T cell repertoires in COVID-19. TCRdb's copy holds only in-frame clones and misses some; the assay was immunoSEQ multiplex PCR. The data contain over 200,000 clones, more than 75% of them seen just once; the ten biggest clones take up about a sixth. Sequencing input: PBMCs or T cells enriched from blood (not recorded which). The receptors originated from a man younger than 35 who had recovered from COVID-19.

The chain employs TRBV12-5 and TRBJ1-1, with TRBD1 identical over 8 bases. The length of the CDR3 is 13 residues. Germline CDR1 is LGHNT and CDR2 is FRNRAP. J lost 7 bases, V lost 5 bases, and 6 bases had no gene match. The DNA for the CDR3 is TGTGCTAGTGGTCGACAGGGGACGGGTGAAGCTTTCTTT. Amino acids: CASGRQGTGEAFF.

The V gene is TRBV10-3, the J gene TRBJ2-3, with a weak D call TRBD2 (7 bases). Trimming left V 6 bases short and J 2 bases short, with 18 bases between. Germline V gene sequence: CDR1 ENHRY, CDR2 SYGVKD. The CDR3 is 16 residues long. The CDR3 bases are TGTGCCATCAGCATGGGGGGGGGCTATCACACAGATACGCAGTATTTT. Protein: CAISMGGGYHTDTQYF.

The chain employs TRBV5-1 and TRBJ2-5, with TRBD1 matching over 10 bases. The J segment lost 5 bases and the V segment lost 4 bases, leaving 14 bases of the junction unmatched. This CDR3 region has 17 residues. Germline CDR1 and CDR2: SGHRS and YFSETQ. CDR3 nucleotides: TGCGCCAGCAGCATGGGACAGGGGTTCTCTTCCGGGGAGACCCAGTACTTC. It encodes CASSMGQGFSSGETQYF.

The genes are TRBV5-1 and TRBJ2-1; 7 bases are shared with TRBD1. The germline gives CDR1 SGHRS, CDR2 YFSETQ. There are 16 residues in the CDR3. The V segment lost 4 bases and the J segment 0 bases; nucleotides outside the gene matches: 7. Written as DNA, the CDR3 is TGCGCCAGCAGCGCAACGAACAGGGGCTCCTACAATGAGCAGTTCTTC. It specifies CASSATNRGSYNEQFF.

CDR3 DNA: TGTGCCAGCAGTTTTGGGAGGGCTCAGCCCCAGCATTTT. Amino acid sequence: CASSFGRAQPQHF. The chain uses TRBV12-3 or TRBV12-4 and TRBJ1-5; no definite D call. The ends were cut back, 3 bases at V and 6 bases at J, with 9 bases in the middle. The CDR3 contains 13 residues.

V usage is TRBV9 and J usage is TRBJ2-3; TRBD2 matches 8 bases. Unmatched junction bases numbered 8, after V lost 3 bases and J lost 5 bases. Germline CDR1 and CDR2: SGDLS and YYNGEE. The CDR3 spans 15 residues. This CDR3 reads CASSASGSEGDTQYF. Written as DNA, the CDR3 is TGTGCCAGCAGCGCCAGCGGGAGTGAAGGAGATACGCAGTATTTT.

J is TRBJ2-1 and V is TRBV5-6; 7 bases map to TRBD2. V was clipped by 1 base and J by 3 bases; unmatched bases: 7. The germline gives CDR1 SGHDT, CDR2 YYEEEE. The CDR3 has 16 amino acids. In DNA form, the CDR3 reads TGTGCCAGCAGCTTGCCCCCAGCGGGATACTACAATGAGCAGTTCTTC. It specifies CASSLPPAGYYNEQFF.